One sample yielded the 20 T cell receptor beta chains listed below, sequenced in a study of immune heterogeneity within non-small cell lung tumors. TCR beta CDR3 amplification used multiplex PCR with 32 V and 13 J primers. TCRdb itself ran the multiplex PCR reads through MiXCR, one entry per CDR3 protein. The sample has some 13,000 distinct CDR3 sequences; 20% to 25% are singletons. Bulk tumor genomic DNA was the template, and each sample received 550 to 650 ng. Spaced far apart, several biopsies were taken from each primary tumor during surgery. Curative surgery was performed on patients who had untreated, newly diagnosed non-small cell lung cancer. Sample: lung tumor tissue. Every receptor here comes from a man aged 50-60 years with non-small cell lung cancer.

V is TRBV15 and J is TRBJ1-1, with D possibly being TRBD1 (5 bases). Trimming took 3 bases from V and 1 from J, leaving 9 bases between them. This CDR3 has 14 residues. Germline CDR1 and CDR2: LNHNV and YYDKDF (reference sequence). Written as DNA, the CDR3 is TGTGCCACCAGCAGTCTCGGGGGGAACACTGAAGCTTTCTTT. Translated, it gives CATSSLGGNTEAFF.

This clonotype came up many times. The genes are TRBV5-1 and TRBJ2-2; D might be TRBD2 (5 bases). V was shortened by 0 bases and J by 7 bases, with 10 bases between the two germline ends. This CDR3 comprises 14 residues. Germline lookup yields CDR1 SGHRS and CDR2 YFSETQ. The CDR3 DNA follows: TGCGCCAGCAGCTTGGCCGTCCGGGACGGGGAGCTGTTTTTT. This gives the protein CASSLAVRDGELFF.

Comment on this clonotype: A much more abundant neighbour one base away suggests this may be a read error. V usage is TRBV20-1 and J usage is TRBJ2-3; 9 bases fit TRBD2. The CDR3 has 16 residues. Germline V gene lookup returns CDR1 DFQATT and CDR2 SNEGSKA (reference sequence). J gave up 6 bases and V 7 bases, and 17 bases lay outside the gene matches. CDR3 in amino acids: CSDSSGGGALGDTQYF. The CDR3 region has the DNA TGCAGTGATAGTTCGGGCGGGGGGGCCTTAGGGGATACGCAGTATTTT.

V is TRBV5-4 and J is TRBJ2-7; D may be TRBD1 or TRBD2 (5 bases each). Germline-derived CDR1 and CDR2 are SGHNT and YYREEE (reference sequence). Trimming cost V 4 bases and J 0 bases, with 17 bases left between them. The CDR3 contains 16 residues. The CDR3 DNA reads TGTGCCAGCAGCATAGGTGGGACGGGCAGCTCCTACGAGCAGTACTTC. Protein: CASSIGGTGSSYEQYF.

Many counts were recorded for this clonotype. The gene calls are TRBV11-1 and TRBJ2-7, with 14 bases aligning to TRBD2. Germline loops: CDR1 SGHAT, CDR2 FQDESV (reference sequence). This CDR3 has 15 residues. J lost 4 bases, V lost 3 bases, and 2 bases had no gene match. For the CDR3, the DNA is TGTGCCAGCAGCTTGACTAGCGGGGGGGCTTACGAGCAGTACTTC. This gives the protein CASSLTSGGAYEQYF.

By proportion, this clonotype is medium-sized (0.01 to 0.1%). This chain joins TRBV9 and TRBJ1-2, with 7 bases lining up with TRBD1. Looked up from germline, CDR1 is SGDLS and CDR2 is YYNGEE. V shed 0 bases and J 4 bases; nucleotides not matched to a gene: 3. This CDR3 contains 14 residues. The CDR3 nucleotides read TGTGCCAGCAGCGTAGCTACAGGGGCCTATGGCTACACCTTC. Encoded protein: CASSVATGAYGYTF.

This clonotype was recorded at least ten times. V usage is TRBV10-3 and J usage is TRBJ2-3; D remains unclear. The CDR3 is 13 residues long. Looked up from germline, CDR1 is ENHRY and CDR2 is SYGVKD. V shed 4 bases and J shed 4 bases, with 9 bases lying between them. The CDR3 DNA sequence: TGTGCCATCAGTGGTTCTGAGTCAGATACGCAGTATTTT. Residues: CAISGSESDTQYF.

This clonotype was seen many times. The V call is TRBV5-1, the J call TRBJ2-1, with 14 bases fitting TRBD2. Germline CDR1 and CDR2: SGHRS and YFSETQ. The CDR3 contains 19 residues. V was clipped by 1 base and J by 0 bases; unmatched bases: 6. The CDR3 reads CASSLRGLAGGPSYNEQFF. The CDR3 DNA follows: TGCGCCAGCAGCTTGAGAGGACTAGCGGGGGGCCCCTCCTACAATGAGCAGTTCTTC.

The chain links TRBV5-4 to TRBJ1-4; D not resolved. Between the trimmed V and J ends, which lost 0 bases and 5 bases, there was a span of 8 bases. CDR3 length: 14 residues. Germline CDR1 and CDR2: SGHNT and YYREEE (reference sequence). The CDR3 DNA sequence: TGTGCCAGCAGCTTGGGCCAGGAGAATGAAAAACTGTTTTTT. It translates to CASSLGQENEKLFF.

This clonotype was found a few times. The rearrangement links TRBV7-2 to TRBJ1-2; D gene uncertain. In germline, CDR1 is SGHTA, CDR2 FQGNSA. CDR3 size: 15 residues. Trimming left V 1 base short and J 2 bases short, with 11 bases between. CDR3 protein: CASSLGGQLNYGYTF. The CDR3 DNA is TGTGCCAGCAGCTTAGGAGGGCAACTCAACTATGGCTACACCTTC.

Concerning this clonotype itself: The junction and the germline gene differ at one end; a read error may be behind it. V usage is TRBV28 and J usage is TRBJ2-1, with D possibly matching TRBD1 (6 bases). Germline loops: CDR1 MDHEN, CDR2 SYDVKM. The CDR3 loop spans 13 amino acids. The CDR3 DNA is TGTGCCAGCAGTTTCAGGGGTCGGGCGGAGCAGTTATTC. It encodes CASSFRGRAEQLF. Variable domain in full (rest from reference TRBV28 and TRBJ2-1): DVKVTQSSRYLVKRTGEKVFLECVQDMDHENMFWYRQDPGLGLRLIYFSYDVKMKEKGDIPEGYSVSREKKERFSLILESASTNQTSMYLCASSFRGRAEQLFGPGTRLTVL.

Within the sample, this clonotype is medium-sized. This chain uses TRBV28 with TRBJ2-1; D not resolved. V gave up 2 bases and J gave up 12 bases, with 8 bases separating them. Germline CDR1 and CDR2: MDHEN and SYDVKM. The length of the CDR3 is 11 residues. CDR3 DNA sequence: TGTGCCAGCAGTTTAGGACGGGTGCAGTTCTTC. Its protein product is CASSLGRVQFF.

The sample holds many counts of this clonotype. This rearrangement joins TRBV6-6 to TRBJ2-3; tentatively, D is TRBD2 (6 bases). The CDR3 extends over 12 amino acids. Germline-derived CDR1 and CDR2 are MNHNY and SVGAGI (reference sequence). Deletions cut 2 bases from V and 11 bases from J, with 11 bases between. The CDR3 is CASSYGKEGQYF. CDR3 in DNA: TGTGCCAGCAGTTACGGCAAGGAGGGGCAGTATTTT.

This clonotype was recorded at least ten times. The V call is TRBV7-3, the J call TRBJ2-7, with 8 bases lining up with TRBD1. The CDR3 is 13 amino acids. The J segment lost 3 bases and the V segment lost 5 bases, leaving 3 bases of the junction unmatched. Germline V gives CDR1 SGHTA, CDR2 FQGTGA. CDR3 in DNA: TGTGCCAGCAGCAAAGGACAGGGCTACGAGCAGTACTTC. The encoded protein is CASSKGQGYEQYF.

Notes on this clonotype: A clone one base away is much larger, so this may be a read error. The V and J genes are TRBV7-3 and TRBJ2-2, with unresolved D. The germline V gene has CDR1 SGHTA and CDR2 FQGTGA. Trimming shortened V by 1 base and J by 7 bases, and 10 bases separated the two germline ends. This CDR3 comprises 14 residues. The CDR3 region is CASSLIDGSGELFF. CDR3 in DNA: TGTGCCAGCAGCTTAATTGACGGTAGCGGGGAGCTGTTTTTT.

On this clonotype itself: A much larger clone sits a single nucleotide away, making a read error possible. The chain links TRBV29-1 to TRBJ2-5; tentative D call: TRBD2 (7 bases). This CDR3 contains 15 residues. V was cut by 6 bases and J by 4 bases, with 21 bases left in between. CDR1 and CDR2 (germline): SQVTM, ANQGSEA. The CDR3 here is CSVPGGQGRRETQYF. The CDR3 region has the DNA TGCAGCGTCCCCGGGGGGCAGGGACGAAGAGAGACCCAGTACTTC.

This clonotype is medium-sized in the sample. The rearrangement uses TRBV12-3 or TRBV12-4 and TRBJ1-2; D remains unclear. The CDR3 loop spans 14 amino acids. The V and J ends lost 1 base and 0 bases respectively, with 6 bases between them. The chain's CDR3 is CASSLGGSNYGYTF. Here the CDR3 DNA reads TGTGCCAGCAGTTTAGGTGGATCTAACTATGGCTACACCTTC.

With regard to this clonotype: A read error may be the cause here, since a much bigger clone is one base away. The chain carries TRBV19 and TRBJ1-2; 7 bases fit TRBD1. CDR1 and CDR2 from the germline V gene are LNHDA and SQIVND (reference sequence). This CDR3 contains 14 residues. CDR3 residues: CASSPSTGNYGYAF. As DNA, the CDR3 is TGTGCCAGTAGTCCATCGACAGGGAACTATGGCTACGCCTTC.

Comment on this clonotype: This clone may be a read error of a much larger clone one base away. This chain uses TRBV27 with TRBJ1-1; 9 bases are shared with TRBD1. The CDR3 runs 13 residues. Per the germline V gene, CDR1 is MNHEY and CDR2 is SMNVEV (reference sequence). CDR3 residues: CASSPSTGGEASF. The CDR3 DNA reads TGTGCCAGCAGTCCCTCCACAGGGGGCGAAGCTTCCTTT.

By sample share, this clonotype is medium-sized (0.01 to 0.1%). The V call is TRBV4-1, the J call TRBJ1-2; 10 bases match TRBD1. Germline V gene sequence: CDR1 MGHRA, CDR2 YSYEKL. With V trimmed by 4 bases and J by 2 bases, 4 bases remained unmatched. The CDR3 extends over 15 amino acids. The CDR3 region has the DNA TGCGCCAGCAGCCCGAGGGACAGGGGAAACTATGGCTACACCTTC. Residues: CASSPRDRGNYGYTF.